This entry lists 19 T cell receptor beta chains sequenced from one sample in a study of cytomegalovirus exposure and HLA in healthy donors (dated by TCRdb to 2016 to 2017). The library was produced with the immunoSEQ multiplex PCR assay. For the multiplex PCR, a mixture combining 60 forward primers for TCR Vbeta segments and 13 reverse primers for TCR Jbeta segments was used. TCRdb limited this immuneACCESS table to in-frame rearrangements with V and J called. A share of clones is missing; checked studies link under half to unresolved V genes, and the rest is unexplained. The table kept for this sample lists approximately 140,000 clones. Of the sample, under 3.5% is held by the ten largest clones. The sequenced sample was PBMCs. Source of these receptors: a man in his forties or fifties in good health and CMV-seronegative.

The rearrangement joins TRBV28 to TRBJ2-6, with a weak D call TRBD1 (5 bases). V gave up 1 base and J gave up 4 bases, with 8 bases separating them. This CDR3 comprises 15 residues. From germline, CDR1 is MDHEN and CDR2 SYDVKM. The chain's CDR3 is CASSLLGAGANVLTF. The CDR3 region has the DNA TGTGCCAGCAGTTTATTAGGGGCAGGGGCCAACGTCCTGACTTTC.

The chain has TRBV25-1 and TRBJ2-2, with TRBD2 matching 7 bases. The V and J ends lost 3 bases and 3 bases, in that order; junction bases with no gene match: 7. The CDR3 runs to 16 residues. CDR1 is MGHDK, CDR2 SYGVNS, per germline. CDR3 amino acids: CASSDFGRGDTGELFF. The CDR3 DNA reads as TGTGCCAGCAGTGATTTCGGACGGGGGGACACCGGGGAGCTGTTTTTT.

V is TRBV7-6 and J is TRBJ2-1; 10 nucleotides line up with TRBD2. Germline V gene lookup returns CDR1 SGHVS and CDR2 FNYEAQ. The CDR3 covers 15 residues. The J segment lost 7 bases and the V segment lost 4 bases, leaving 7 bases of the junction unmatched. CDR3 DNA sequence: TGTGCCAGCAGCTCTATAGCGGGGGGCTTAAATGAGCAGTTCTTC. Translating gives CASSSIAGGLNEQFF.

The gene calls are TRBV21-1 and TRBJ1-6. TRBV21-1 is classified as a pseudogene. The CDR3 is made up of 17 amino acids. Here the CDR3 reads CASSGQEGSSYNSPLHF. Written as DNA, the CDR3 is TGTGCCAGCAGTGGGCAGGAGGGGAGCTCCTATAATTCACCCCTCCACTTT.

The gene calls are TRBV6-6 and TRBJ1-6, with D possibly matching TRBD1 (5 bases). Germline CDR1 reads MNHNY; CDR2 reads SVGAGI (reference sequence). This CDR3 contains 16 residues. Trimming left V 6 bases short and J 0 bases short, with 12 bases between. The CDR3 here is CASRAGGGSYNSPLHF. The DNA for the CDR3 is TGTGCCAGCAGAGCGGGGGGGGGCTCCTATAATTCACCCCTCCACTTT.

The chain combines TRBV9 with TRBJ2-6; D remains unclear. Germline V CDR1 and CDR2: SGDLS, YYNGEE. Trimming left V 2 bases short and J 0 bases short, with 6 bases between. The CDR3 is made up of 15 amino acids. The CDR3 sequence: CASSVSSSGANVLTF. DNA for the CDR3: TGTGCCAGCAGCGTGTCCAGCTCTGGGGCCAACGTCCTGACTTTC.

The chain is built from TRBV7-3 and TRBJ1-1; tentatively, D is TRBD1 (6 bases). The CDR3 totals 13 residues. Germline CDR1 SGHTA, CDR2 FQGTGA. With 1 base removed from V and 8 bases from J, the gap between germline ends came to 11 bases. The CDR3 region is CASSLMGGGEAFF. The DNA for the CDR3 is TGTGCCAGCAGCTTAATGGGCGGGGGCGAAGCTTTCTTT.

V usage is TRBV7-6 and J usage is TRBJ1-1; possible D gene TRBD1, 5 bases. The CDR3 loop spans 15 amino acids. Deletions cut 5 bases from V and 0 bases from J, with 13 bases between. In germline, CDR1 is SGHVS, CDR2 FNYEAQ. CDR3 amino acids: CASSPEGLMNTEAFF. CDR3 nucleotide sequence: TGTGCCAGCAGCCCCGAGGGACTGATGAACACTGAAGCTTTCTTT.

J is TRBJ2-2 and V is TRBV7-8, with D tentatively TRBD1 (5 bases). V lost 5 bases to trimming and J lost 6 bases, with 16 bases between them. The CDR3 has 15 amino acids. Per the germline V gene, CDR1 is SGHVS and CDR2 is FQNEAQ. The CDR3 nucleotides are TGTGCCAGCAGCCCCCGGCAGGGATACGCCGGGGAGCTGTTTTTT. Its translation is CASSPRQGYAGELFF. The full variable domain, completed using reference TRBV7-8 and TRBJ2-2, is GAGVSQSPRYKVAKRGQDVALRCDPISGHVSLFWYQQALGQGPEFLTYFQNEAQLDKSGLPSDRFFAERPEGSVSTLKIQRTQQEDSAVYLCASSPRQGYAGELFFGEGSRLTVL.

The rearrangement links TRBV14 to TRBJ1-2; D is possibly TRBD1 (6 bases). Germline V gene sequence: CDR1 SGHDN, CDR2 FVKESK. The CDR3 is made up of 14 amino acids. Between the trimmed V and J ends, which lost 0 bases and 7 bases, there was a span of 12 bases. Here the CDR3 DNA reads TGTGCCAGCAGCCAAGAAGGGGGAAGGGTTGGCTACACCTTC. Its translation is CASSQEGGRVGYTF.

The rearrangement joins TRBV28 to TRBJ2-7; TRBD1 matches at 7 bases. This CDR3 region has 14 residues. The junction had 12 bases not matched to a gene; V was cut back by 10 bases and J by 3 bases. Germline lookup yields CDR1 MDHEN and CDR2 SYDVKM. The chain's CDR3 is CATLGQERDYEQYF. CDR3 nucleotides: TGTGCCACACTCGGACAGGAACGGGACTACGAGCAGTACTTC.

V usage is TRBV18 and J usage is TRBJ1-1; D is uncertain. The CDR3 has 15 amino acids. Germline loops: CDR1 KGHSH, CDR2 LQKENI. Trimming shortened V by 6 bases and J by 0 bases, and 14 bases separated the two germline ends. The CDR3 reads CASSPSEVMNTEAFF. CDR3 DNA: TGTGCCAGCTCCCCTAGTGAGGTAATGAACACTGAAGCTTTCTTT.

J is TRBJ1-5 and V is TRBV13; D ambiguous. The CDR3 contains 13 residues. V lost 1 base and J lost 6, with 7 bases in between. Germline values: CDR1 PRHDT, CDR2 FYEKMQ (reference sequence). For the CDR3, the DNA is TGTGCCAGCAGCTTAGACAAAATTCAGCCCCAGCATTTT. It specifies CASSLDKIQPQHF. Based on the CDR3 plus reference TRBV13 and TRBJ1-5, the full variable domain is AAGVIQSPRHLIKEKRETATLKCYPIPRHDTVYWYQQGPGQDPQFLISFYEKMQSDKGSIPDRFSAQQFSDYHSELNMSSLELGDSALYFCASSLDKIQPQHFGDGTRLSIL.

The CDR3 reads CSVTSGGAKNIQYF. For the CDR3, the DNA is TGCAGCGTTACTAGCGGGGGGGCCAAAAACATTCAGTACTTC. The V and J genes are TRBV29-1 and TRBJ2-4; 12 bases match TRBD2. CDR3 length: 14 residues. Trimming at V came to 5 bases and at J to 1 base, leaving 0 bases not matched to a gene. Germline-derived CDR1 and CDR2 are SQVTM and ANQGSEA.

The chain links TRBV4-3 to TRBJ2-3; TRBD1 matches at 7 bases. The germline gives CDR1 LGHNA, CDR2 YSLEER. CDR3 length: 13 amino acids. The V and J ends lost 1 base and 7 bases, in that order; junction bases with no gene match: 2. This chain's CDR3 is CASSQGQGNTQYF. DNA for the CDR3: TGCGCCAGCAGCCAAGGACAGGGTAATACGCAGTATTTT.

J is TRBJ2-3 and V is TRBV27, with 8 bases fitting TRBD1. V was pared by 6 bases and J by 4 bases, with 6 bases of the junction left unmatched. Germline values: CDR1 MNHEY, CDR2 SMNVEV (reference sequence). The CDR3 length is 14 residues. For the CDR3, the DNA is TGTGCCAGCAGCCCACGACAGGGGCCAGATACGCAGTATTTT. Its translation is CASSPRQGPDTQYF.

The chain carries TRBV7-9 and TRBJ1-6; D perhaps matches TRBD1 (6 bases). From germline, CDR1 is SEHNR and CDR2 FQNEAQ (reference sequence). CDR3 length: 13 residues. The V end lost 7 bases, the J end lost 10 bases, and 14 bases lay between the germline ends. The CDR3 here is CASTLKGESPLHF. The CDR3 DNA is TGTGCCAGCACCCTAAAGGGGGAGTCACCCCTCCACTTT.

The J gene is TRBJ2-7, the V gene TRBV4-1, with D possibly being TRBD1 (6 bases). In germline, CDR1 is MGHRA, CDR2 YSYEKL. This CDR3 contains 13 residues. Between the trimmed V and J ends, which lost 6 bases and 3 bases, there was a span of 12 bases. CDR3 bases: TGCGCCAGCAGTCTAGGCAGGGGCTACGAGCAGTACTTC. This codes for CASSLGRGYEQYF.

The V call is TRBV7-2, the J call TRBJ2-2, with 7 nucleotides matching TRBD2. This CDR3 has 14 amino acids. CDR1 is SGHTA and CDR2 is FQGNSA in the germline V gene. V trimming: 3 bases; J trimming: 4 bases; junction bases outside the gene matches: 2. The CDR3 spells CASSFGGTTGELFF. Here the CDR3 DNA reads TGTGCCAGCAGCTTCGGGGGGACCACCGGGGAGCTGTTTTTT.